Presented here are 18 T cell receptor beta chains from one specimen sequenced in a study of cytomegalovirus exposure and HLA in healthy donors. PCR amplification relied on 60 Vbeta primers (plus 13 Jbeta primers). The table came from immunoSEQ multiplex PCR; TCRdb's copy has only in-frame clones and leaves some out. The table has more than 90,000 clones, roughly three quarters seen once. Source material: PBMCs. All receptors derive from a woman in her fifties or sixties in good health and CMV-seronegative.

This chain connects TRBV28 to TRBJ1-2; weak D call: TRBD1 (6 bases). Germline V gene sequence: CDR1 MDHEN, CDR2 SYDVKM. The germline V and J ends were trimmed by 4 bases and 2 bases, with 11 bases remaining between them. This CDR3 has 14 amino acids. This CDR3 is CASSSPGENYGYTF. The CDR3 DNA sequence: TGTGCCAGCAGTTCCCCAGGGGAAAACTATGGCTACACCTTC.

This clone was seen a single time. This chain links TRBV2 with TRBJ1-1; no reliable D call. The CDR3 is made up of 11 amino acids. Germline V gene sequence: CDR1 SNHLY, CDR2 FYNNEI. V was shortened by 7 bases and J by 4 bases, with 7 bases between the two germline ends. CDR3 DNA sequence: TGTGCCAGCACTCTAGTCACTGAAGCTTTCTTT. Protein: CASTLVTEAFF. Filled out from reference TRBV2 and TRBJ1-1, the complete variable domain reads EPEVTQTPSHQVTQMGQEVILRCVPISNHLYFYWYRQILGQKVEFLVSFYNNEISEKSEIFDDQFSVERPDGSNFTLKIRSTKLEDSAMYFCASTLVTEAFFGQGTRLTVV.

The chain is built from TRBV4-3 and TRBJ2-1; 8 bases are a match to TRBD1. The ends lost 1 base at V and 4 bases at J; junction bases unmatched: 3. Germline V lookup: CDR1 LGHNA, CDR2 YSLEER. The CDR3 runs 15 residues. The CDR3 protein is CASSQAGGLYNEQFF. The CDR3 DNA follows: TGCGCCAGCAGCCAAGCAGGGGGCTTATACAATGAGCAGTTCTTC.

The chain combines TRBV28 with TRBJ2-7, with 7 nucleotides matching TRBD2. The junction had 1 base not matched to a gene; V was cut back by 3 bases and J by 2 bases. This CDR3 region has 13 residues. Looked up from germline, CDR1 is MDHEN and CDR2 is SYDVKM. As DNA, the CDR3 is TGTGCCAGCAGTTTTCTAGCGGCCTACGAGCAGTACTTC. Its protein product is CASSFLAAYEQYF. The full variable domain, with the rest looked up from reference TRBV28 and TRBJ2-7, is DVKVTQSSRYLVKRTGEKVFLECVQDMDHENMFWYRQDPGLGLRLIYFSYDVKMKEKGDIPEGYSVSREKKERFSLILESASTNQTSMYLCASSFLAAYEQYFGPGTRLTVT.

The V call is TRBV19, the J call TRBJ1-5; no reliable D call. Germline V gene lookup returns CDR1 LNHDA and CDR2 SQIVND (reference sequence). Deletions cut 7 bases from V and 4 bases from J, with 8 bases between. The CDR3 extends over 12 amino acids. CDR3 DNA sequence: TGTGCCAGTACCCGCGGGAATCAGCCCCAGCATTTT. Protein product: CASTRGNQPQHF.

V usage is TRBV18 and J usage is TRBJ2-7, with D possibly matching TRBD1 (5 bases). V lost 0 bases and J lost 0, with 6 bases in between. Germline V gene sequence: CDR1 KGHSH, CDR2 LQKENI. The CDR3 runs 14 residues. The CDR3 reads CASSPPGASYEQYF. The CDR3 DNA is TGTGCCAGCTCACCACCAGGGGCCTCCTACGAGCAGTACTTC.

This chain uses TRBV15 with TRBJ2-3; D perhaps matches TRBD1 (6 bases). Per the germline V gene, CDR1 is LNHNV and CDR2 is YYDKDF (reference sequence). CDR3 length: 16 amino acids. The V end was cut by 0 bases, the J end by 5 bases, with 15 bases between. The CDR3 DNA is TGTGCCACCAGCAGAGACCCAGACAGGTCCGTAGATACGCAGTATTTT. It codes for CATSRDPDRSVDTQYF.

This chain uses TRBV7-2 with TRBJ2-1; D is possibly TRBD2 (5 bases). Per germline, CDR1 SGHTA and CDR2 FQGNSA. The CDR3 contains 15 residues. V lost 6 bases to trimming and J lost 3 bases, with 15 bases between them. CDR3 in DNA: TGTGCCAGCAGTTCCAGGCGGGCTTTCTACAATGAGCAGTTCTTC. This gives the protein CASSSRRAFYNEQFF.

The chain couples TRBV29-1 to TRBJ2-5, with D tentatively TRBD1 (5 bases). The DNA end lines up better with TRBJ2-7; the J call may be wrong. Germline CDR1 and CDR2: SQVTM and ANQGSEA. The CDR3 contains 12 residues. CDR3 residues: CSGLNDRYEQYF. The CDR3 DNA follows: TGCAGCGGACTTAATGACAGATACGAGCAGTACTTC.

The chain employs TRBV6-6 and TRBJ2-2; TRBD1 matches at 8 bases. The V and J ends lost 11 bases and 4 bases, in that order; junction bases with no gene match: 6. CDR1 and CDR2 (germline): MNHNY, SVGAGI (reference sequence). The CDR3 is 13 amino acids. The CDR3 spells CAAQGARTGELFF. CDR3 DNA: TGTGCCGCTCAGGGGGCGCGCACCGGGGAGCTGTTTTTT.

The rearrangement links TRBV4-3 to TRBJ1-1; D gene uncertain. The ends were cut back, 5 bases at V and 1 base at J, with 8 bases in the middle. Germline values: CDR1 LGHNA, CDR2 YSLEER. The CDR3 consists of 13 residues. In nucleotides, the CDR3 is TGCGCCAGCAGCAGGGAGGGGAACACTGAAGCTTTCTTT. It codes for CASSREGNTEAFF.

Of note for this clone: Other DNA sequences in this sample translate to the same CDR3. Here the CDR3 reads CASSLTVNYGYTF. The CDR3 nucleotides read TGTGCCAGCAGCTTGACGGTTAACTATGGCTACACCTTC. The chain employs TRBV5-6 and TRBJ1-2; D is ambiguous. In germline, CDR1 is SGHDT, CDR2 YYEEEE. V gave up 1 base and J gave up 1 base, with 5 bases separating them. This CDR3 comprises 13 residues.

The chain links TRBV7-6 to TRBJ2-2, with D possibly TRBD1 on 5 matching bases. Germline loops: CDR1 SGHVS, CDR2 FNYEAQ. The CDR3 sequence is 14 residues long. The V gene lost 5 bases and the J gene lost 8 bases, with 15 bases spanning the gap. The DNA of the CDR3 is TGTGCCAGCAGCCCCAGGGCGTGGAGAGGGGAGCTGTTTTTT. Its protein product is CASSPRAWRGELFF. Drawing the rest from reference TRBV7-6 and TRBJ2-2, the complete variable domain is GAGVSQSPRYKVTKRGQDVALRCDPISGHVSLYWYRQALGQGPEFLTYFNYEAQQDKSGLPNDRFSAERPEGSISTLTIQRTEQRDSAMYRCASSPRAWRGELFFGEGSRLTVL.

In this sample, this clone turned up a few times. The J gene is TRBJ2-7, the V gene TRBV25-1; 10 nucleotides match TRBD1. CDR3 length equals 16 residues. Germline CDR1 MGHDK, CDR2 SYGVNS. V lost 0 bases, J lost 5 bases, and 7 bases stayed unmatched. The DNA of the CDR3 is TGTGCCAGCAGTGAATATTTCGGGACAGGGGACCACGAGCAGTACTTC. It is translated as CASSEYFGTGDHEQYF.

The V call is TRBV28, the J call TRBJ1-2; TRBD1 agrees at 7 bases. Germline values: CDR1 MDHEN, CDR2 SYDVKM. This CDR3 comprises 14 residues. The V segment lost 7 bases and the J segment 4 bases; nucleotides outside the gene matches: 9. The CDR3 DNA reads TGTGCCAGCAAAATGTCACAGGGGTCCTATGGCTACACCTTC. The encoded protein is CASKMSQGSYGYTF.

The J gene is TRBJ1-3, the V gene TRBV7-9; D unclear. This CDR3 contains 14 residues. Germline values: CDR1 SEHNR, CDR2 FQNEAQ (reference sequence). V was pared by 5 bases and J by 0 bases, with 8 bases between. The CDR3 loop is CASSLDNSGNTIYF. The DNA of the CDR3 is TGTGCCAGCAGCCTAGACAACTCTGGAAACACCATATATTTT.

The V gene is TRBV5-4, the J gene TRBJ2-3; 13 bases match TRBD2. With V trimmed by 4 bases and J by 6 bases, 8 bases remained unmatched. The CDR3 covers 16 residues. CDR1 is SGHNT and CDR2 is YYREEE in the germline V gene (reference sequence). The CDR3 loop reads CASSRPTSGGRDTQYF. CDR3 DNA: TGTGCCAGCAGCCGCCCGACTAGCGGGGGGCGGGATACGCAGTATTTT.

The chain carries TRBV15 and TRBJ2-1; D might be TRBD2 (6 bases). The germline CDR1 and CDR2 sequences are LNHNV and YYDKDF (reference sequence). The V and J ends lost 3 bases and 3 bases respectively, with 15 bases between them. This CDR3 is built from 16 residues. CDR3 in DNA: TGTGCCACCAGCAGGTTTCTAGCGCCTCGCTACAATGAGCAGTTCTTC. Translating gives CATSRFLAPRYNEQFF. Based on the CDR3 plus reference TRBV15 and TRBJ2-1, the full variable domain is DAMVIQNPRYQVTQFGKPVTLSCSQTLNHNVMYWYQQKSSQAPKLLFHYYDKDFNNEADTPDNFQSRRPNTSFCFLDIRSPGLGDTAMYLCATSRFLAPRYNEQFFGPGTRLTVL.